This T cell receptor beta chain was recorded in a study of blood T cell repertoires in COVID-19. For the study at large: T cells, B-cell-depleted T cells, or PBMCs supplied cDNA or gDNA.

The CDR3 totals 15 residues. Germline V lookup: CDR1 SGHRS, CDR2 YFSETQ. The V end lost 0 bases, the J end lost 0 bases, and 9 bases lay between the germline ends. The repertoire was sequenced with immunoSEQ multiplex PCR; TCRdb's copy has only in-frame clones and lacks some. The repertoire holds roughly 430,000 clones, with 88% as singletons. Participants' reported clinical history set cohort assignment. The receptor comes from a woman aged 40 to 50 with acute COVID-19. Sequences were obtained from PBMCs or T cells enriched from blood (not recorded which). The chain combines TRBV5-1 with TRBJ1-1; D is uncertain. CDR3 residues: CASSLVQTLNTEAFF. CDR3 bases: TGCGCCAGCAGCTTGGTACAGACACTGAACACTGAAGCTTTCTTT.